The entry below gives a single T cell receptor (beta chain) sequence along with its context. The method was immunoSEQ multiplex PCR; TCRdb's version includes in-frame clones alone and lacks a portion of them. The sample lists roughly 65,000 clones; approximately 87% were seen once. This sample stems from a study of T cell responses to AZD1222 COVID-19 vaccine. The germline CDR1 and CDR2 sequences are ENHRY and SYGVKD. Trimming removed 3 bases from V and 2 bases from J, with 14 bases in between. The CDR3 loop spans 15 amino acids. The starting material was peripheral blood, obtained 28 days after the second AZD1222 dose. The chain uses TRBV10-3 and TRBJ2-7; a weak D match, TRBD1 (6 bases). This receptor was taken from an adult who received the AZD1222 COVID-19 vaccine. CDR3 coding DNA: TGTGCCATCAGTGATTGGGGCGACAGGACCTACGAGCAGTACTTC. Its protein product is CAISDWGDRTYEQYF.